This T cell receptor (beta chain) was identified in a study of T cells after yellow fever vaccination. Study-level results: Clonotypes shared by both compartments, CD4 and CD8, made up a small share.

This clonotype was detected only a few times. The antigen is unknown. TCRdb re-called the 5' RACE reads through MiXCR, storing one row per CDR3 protein. In the table there are around 600,000 distinct CDR3 sequences, around 12% of which are singletons. CDR3 length: 13 amino acids. The V end lost 3 bases, the J end lost 8 bases, and 11 bases lay between the germline ends. The germline V gene has CDR1 SGHVS and CDR2 FQNEAQ. The sequence came from a man aged 25 to 40 who received the YFV17D yellow fever vaccine. Specimen: PBMCs, collected on the day of the yellow fever booster vaccination. This rearrangement joins TRBV7-8 to TRBJ2-1; the D gene is possibly TRBD2 (7 bases). This CDR3 reads CASSFGGLDEQFF. The CDR3 DNA reads as TGTGCCAGCAGCTTCGGGGGGCTCGATGAGCAGTTCTTC.